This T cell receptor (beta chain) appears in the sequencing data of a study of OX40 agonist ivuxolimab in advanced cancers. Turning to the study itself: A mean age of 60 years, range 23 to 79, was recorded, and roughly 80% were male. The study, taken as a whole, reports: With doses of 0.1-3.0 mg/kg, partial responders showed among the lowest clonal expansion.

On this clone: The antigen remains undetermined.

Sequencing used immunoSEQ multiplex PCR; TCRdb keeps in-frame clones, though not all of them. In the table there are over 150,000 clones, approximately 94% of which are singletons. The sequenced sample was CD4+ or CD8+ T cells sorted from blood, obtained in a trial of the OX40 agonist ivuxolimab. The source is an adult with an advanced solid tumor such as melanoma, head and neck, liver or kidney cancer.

The CDR3, as DNA: TGCGCCAGCAGCTTCCAAGGGCAGCTCAATCAGCCCCAGCATTTT. This sequence encodes CASSFQGQLNQPQHF. The rearrangement uses TRBV5-1 and TRBJ1-5, with D hard to call. Per germline, CDR1 SGHRS and CDR2 YFSETQ. The CDR3 spans 15 residues. Trimming stripped 2 bases from V and 3 bases from J, with 12 bases between.